These T cell receptor beta chains were read from a single sample in a study of T cell responses to AZD1222 COVID-19 vaccine. Clones were read by immunoSEQ multiplex PCR, and TCRdb kept only the in-frame ones, dropping some. This repertoire shows about 190,000 clones, around 87% found once; its top ten account for under 3.5%. Material: peripheral blood, obtained on day 0 of MenACWY control vaccination. All receptors derive from an adult in good health. Both conserved end residues are part of each CDR3. The order of the fields is V gene, CDR3 protein.

TRBV6-5	CASSYSTTGDTEAFF
TRBV3-1/TRBV3-2	CASSYTGGGEAFF
TRBV2	CASSPGQYNQPQHF
TRBV7-9	CASATYTRGSTDTQYF
TRBV9	CASSPAGGAGGNTIYF
TRBV19	CASRTGEGGHNSPLHF
TRBV9	CASSETAGGNLKETQYF
TRBV7-9	CASSPLAGVGNEQFF
TRBV7-8	CASSSQNYQLAGYEQYF
TRBV7-3	CASSLGPGSSYEQYF
TRBV19	CASSSSRLGSYEQYF
TRBV19	CASSATATGELFF
TRBV7-3	CASSLAGGLGETQYF
TRBV1	CTSSQVQGRNTGELFF
TRBV9	CASSDFRDSSGNTIYF
TRBV9	CASSVGSGYGANVLTF
TRBV5-1	CASSLALGQGFYEQYF
TRBV15	CATSRDPPPGSGELFF
TRBV28	CASSSTPRTSGGVTDTQYF
TRBV3-1/TRBV3-2	CASSQGQRLYPGTEAFF
TRBV6-2/TRBV6-3	CASSYWADSYEQYF
TRBV28	CASRSGGDEQYF
TRBV12-3/TRBV12-4	CASSLDRNYGYTF
TRBV6-5	CASSYETAYEQYF
TRBV7-9	CASSPGQGGNTEAFF
TRBV9	CAFPGRATNEKLFF